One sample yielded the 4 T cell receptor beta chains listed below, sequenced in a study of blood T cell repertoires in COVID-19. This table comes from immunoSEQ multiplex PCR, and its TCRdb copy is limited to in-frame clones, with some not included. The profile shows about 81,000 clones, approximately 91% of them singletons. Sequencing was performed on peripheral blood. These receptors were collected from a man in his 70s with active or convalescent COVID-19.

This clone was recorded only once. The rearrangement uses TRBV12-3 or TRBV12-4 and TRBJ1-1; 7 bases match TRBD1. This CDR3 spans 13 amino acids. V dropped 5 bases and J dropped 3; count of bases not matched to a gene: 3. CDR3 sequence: CASSRDSHTEAFF. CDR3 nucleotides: TGTGCCAGCAGTCGGGACAGCCACACTGAAGCTTTCTTT.

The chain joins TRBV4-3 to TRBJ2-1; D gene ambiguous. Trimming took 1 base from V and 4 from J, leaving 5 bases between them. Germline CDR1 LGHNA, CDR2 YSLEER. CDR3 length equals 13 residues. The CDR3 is CASSQGGYNEQFF. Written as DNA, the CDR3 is TGCGCCAGCAGCCAAGGAGGATACAATGAGCAGTTCTTC.

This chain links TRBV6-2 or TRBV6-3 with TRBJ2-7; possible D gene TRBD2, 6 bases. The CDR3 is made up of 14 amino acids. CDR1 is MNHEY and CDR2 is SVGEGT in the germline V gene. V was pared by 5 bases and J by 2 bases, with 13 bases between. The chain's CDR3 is CASSQPGLAYEQYF. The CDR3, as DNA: TGTGCCAGCAGTCAACCGGGACTGGCCTACGAGCAGTACTTC.

CDR3 coding DNA: TGTGCCAGCAGCTTAGCTACTAGGGAAGGTACTGGAAACACCATATATTTT. Its protein product is CASSLATREGTGNTIYF. The chain uses TRBV7-6 and TRBJ1-3; D gene unclear. Trimming removed 0 bases from V and 2 bases from J, with 14 bases in between. The CDR3 contains 17 residues. Per the germline V gene, CDR1 is SGHVS and CDR2 is FNYEAQ.